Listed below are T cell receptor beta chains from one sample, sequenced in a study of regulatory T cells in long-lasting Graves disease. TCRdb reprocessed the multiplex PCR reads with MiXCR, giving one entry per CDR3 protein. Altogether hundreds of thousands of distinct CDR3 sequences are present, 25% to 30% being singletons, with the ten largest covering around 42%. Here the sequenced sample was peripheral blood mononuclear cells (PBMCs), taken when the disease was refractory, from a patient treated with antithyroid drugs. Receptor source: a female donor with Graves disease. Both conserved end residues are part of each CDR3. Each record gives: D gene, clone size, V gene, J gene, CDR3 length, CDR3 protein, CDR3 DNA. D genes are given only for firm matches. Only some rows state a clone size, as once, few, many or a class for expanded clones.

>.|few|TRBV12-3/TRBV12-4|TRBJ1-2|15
CASSLGSGANYGYTF
TGTGCCAGCAGTTTAGGTTCAGGGGCAAACTATGGCTACACCTTC
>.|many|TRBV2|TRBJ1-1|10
CATKTAEAFF
TGTGCCACCAAGACAGCTGAAGCTTTCTTT
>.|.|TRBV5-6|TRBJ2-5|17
CASSLVWGLGGGETQYF
TGTGCCAGCAGCTTGGTATGGGGGTTGGGCGGCGGAGAGACCCAGTACTTC
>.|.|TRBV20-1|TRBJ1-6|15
CSAPRRQGRNSPLHF
TGCAGTGCTCCGCGTAGGCAGGGAAGAAATTCACCCCTCCACTTT
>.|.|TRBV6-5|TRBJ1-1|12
CASSSSGREAFF
TGTGCCAGCAGTTCCAGCGGACGTGAAGCTTTCTTT
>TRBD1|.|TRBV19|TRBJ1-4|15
CASSHRQGLGEKLFF
TGTGCCAGTAGTCACCGACAGGGTCTAGGGGAAAAACTGTTTTTT
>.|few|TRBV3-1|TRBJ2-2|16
CASSQVKGLHTGELFF
TGTGCCAGCAGCCAAGTTAAGGGACTTCACACCGGGGAGCTGTTTTTT
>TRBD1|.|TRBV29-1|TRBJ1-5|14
CSVRDRGSGQPQHF
TGCAGCGTTCGGGACAGGGGATCGGGTCAGCCCCAGCATTTT
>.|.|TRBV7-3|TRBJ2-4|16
CASSLGPGLVRNIQYF
TGTGCCAGCAGCTTAGGCCCGGGGTTGGTAAGGAACATTCAGTACTTC
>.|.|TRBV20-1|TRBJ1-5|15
CSARTRALLNQPQHF
TGCAGTGCTAGAACCCGGGCCCTCCTCAATCAGCCCCAGCATTTT
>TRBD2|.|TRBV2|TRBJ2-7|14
CASSELAGNYEQYF
TGTGCCAGCAGTGAACTAGCGGGAAATTACGAGCAGTACTTC
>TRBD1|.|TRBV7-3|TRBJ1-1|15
CASSVTGTGATEAFF
TGTGCCAGCAGCGTAACCGGGACAGGGGCCACTGAAGCTTTCTTT
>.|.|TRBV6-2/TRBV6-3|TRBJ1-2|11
CASSDVGSYTF
TGTGCCAGCAGTGACGTGGGCAGCTACACCTTC
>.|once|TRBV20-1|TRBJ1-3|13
CSASSRVGNTIYF
TGCAGTGCTAGTTCCAGGGTTGGAAACACCATATATTTT
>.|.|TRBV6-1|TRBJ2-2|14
CASSRTPIVGELFF
TGTGCCAGCAGTCGAACCCCGATAGTCGGGGAGCTGTTTTTT
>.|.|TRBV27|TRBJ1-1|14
CASRWGAGNTEAFF
TGTGCCAGCCGGTGGGGGGCCGGGAACACTGAAGCTTTCTTT
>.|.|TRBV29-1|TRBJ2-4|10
CSAGDNIQYF
TGCAGCGCTGGGGACAACATTCAGTACTTC
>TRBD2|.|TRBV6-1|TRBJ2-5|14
CASRVAGGQETQYF
TGTGCCAGCAGAGTAGCGGGAGGCCAAGAGACCCAGTACTTC
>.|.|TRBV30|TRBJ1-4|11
CAWSVREKLFF
TGTGCCTGGAGTGTGAGGGAAAAACTGTTTTTT
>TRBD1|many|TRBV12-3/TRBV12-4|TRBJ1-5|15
CASSRTGYSNQPQHF
TGTGCCAGCAGTCGGACAGGTTATAGCAATCAGCCCCAGCATTTT
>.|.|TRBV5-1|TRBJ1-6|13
CASSFEDNSPLHF
TGCGCCAGCAGCTTTGAGGATAATTCACCCCTCCACTTT
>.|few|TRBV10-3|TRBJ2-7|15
CAIRGSSGPGDEQYF
TGTGCCATCAGAGGGTCCAGCGGTCCCGGGGACGAGCAGTACTTC
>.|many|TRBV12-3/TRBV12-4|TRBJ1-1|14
CASSLMEAATEAFF
TGTGCCAGCAGTTTAATGGAGGCGGCCACTGAAGCTTTCTTT
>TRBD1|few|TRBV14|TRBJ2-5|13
CASSQTGKETQYF
TGTGCCAGCAGCCAGACAGGGAAAGAGACCCAGTACTTC
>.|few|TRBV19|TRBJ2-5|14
CASSIGAGGETQYF
TGTGCCAGTAGTATCGGAGCCGGCGGAGAGACCCAGTACTTC
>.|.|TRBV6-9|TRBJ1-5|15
CASSYSMGANQPQHF
TGTGCCAGCAGTTACTCAATGGGGGCGAATCAGCCCCAGCATTTT
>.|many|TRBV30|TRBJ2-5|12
CAWSPGQETQYF
TGTGCCTGGAGCCCAGGGCAAGAGACCCAGTACTTC
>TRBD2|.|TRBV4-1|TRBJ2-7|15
CASSHTSGRSYEQYF
TGCGCCAGCAGCCACACCAGCGGGAGGTCCTACGAGCAGTACTTC
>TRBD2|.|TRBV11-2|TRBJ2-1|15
CASSSRGGEYNEQFF
TGTGCCAGCAGCTCCCGGGGGGGGGAGTACAATGAGCAGTTCTTC
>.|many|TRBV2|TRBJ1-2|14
CASSDGTFFYGYTF
TGTGCCAGCAGTGACGGGACATTCTTCTATGGCTACACCTTC
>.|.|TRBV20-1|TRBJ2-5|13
CSASFGGQETQYF
TGCAGTGCTAGTTTTGGCGGCCAAGAGACCCAGTACTTC
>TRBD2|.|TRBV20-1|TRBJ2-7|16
CSAAGLAGVHSYEQYF
TGCAGTGCCGCGGGACTAGCGGGAGTTCACTCCTACGAGCAGTACTTC
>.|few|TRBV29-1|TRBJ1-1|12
CSVEGARTEAFF
TGCAGCGTTGAAGGGGCGAGGACTGAAGCTTTCTTT
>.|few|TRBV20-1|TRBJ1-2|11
CSAPTGYGYTF
TGCAGTGCTCCGACAGGCTATGGCTACACCTTC
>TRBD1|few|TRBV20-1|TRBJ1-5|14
CSATGTGFDQPQHF
TGCAGTGCCACCGGGACAGGGTTTGATCAGCCCCAGCATTTT
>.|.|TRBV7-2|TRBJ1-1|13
CASGIRVNTEAFF
TGTGCCAGCGGCATCAGGGTGAACACTGAAGCTTTCTTT
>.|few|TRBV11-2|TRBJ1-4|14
CASSLAGRHEKLFF
TGTGCCAGCAGCTTAGCGGGACGTCATGAAAAACTGTTTTTT
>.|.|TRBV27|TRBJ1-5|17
CASSPGAGRGSNQPQHF
TGTGCCAGCAGTCCGGGGGCGGGAAGGGGAAGCAATCAGCCCCAGCATTTT
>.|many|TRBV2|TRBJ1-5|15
CASSEREGTNQPQHF
TGTGCCAGCAGTGAAAGGGAGGGGACTAATCAGCCCCAGCATTTT
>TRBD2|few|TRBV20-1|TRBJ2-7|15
CSGREGASGRNEQYF
TGCAGTGGTCGGGAAGGGGCTAGCGGGAGGAACGAGCAGTACTTC
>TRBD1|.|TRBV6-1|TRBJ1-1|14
CASERTGRNTEAFF
TGTGCCAGCGAGAGGACAGGGAGAAACACTGAAGCTTTCTTT
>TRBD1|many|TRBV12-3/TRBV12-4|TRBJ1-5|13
CASTTQGAQPQHF
TGTGCCAGCACGACACAGGGGGCTCAGCCCCAGCATTTT
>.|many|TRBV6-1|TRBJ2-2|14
CASSIRDATGELFF
TGTGCCAGCAGTATCCGGGACGCCACCGGGGAGCTGTTTTTT
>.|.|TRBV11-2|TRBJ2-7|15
CASSLDYARAYEQYF
TGTGCCAGCAGCTTAGATTACGCGAGAGCCTACGAGCAGTACTTC
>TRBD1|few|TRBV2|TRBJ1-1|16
CASSEGQGGMNTEAFF
TGTGCCAGCAGTGAAGGACAGGGCGGCATGAACACTGAAGCTTTCTTT
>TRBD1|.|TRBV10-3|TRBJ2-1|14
CAIKQGAPGNEQFF
TGTGCCATCAAACAGGGGGCTCCGGGCAATGAGCAGTTCTTC
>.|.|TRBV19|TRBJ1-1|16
CASSPYGKRGNTEAFF
TGTGCCAGTAGTCCCTACGGGAAGAGGGGCAACACTGAAGCTTTCTTT
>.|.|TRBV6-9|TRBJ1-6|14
CASSYQTENSPLHF
TGTGCCAGCAGTTACCAGACAGAGAATTCACCCCTCCACTTT
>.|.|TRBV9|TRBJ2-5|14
CASSVDPRGETQYF
TGTGCCAGCAGCGTAGACCCTAGAGGGGAGACCCAGTACTTC
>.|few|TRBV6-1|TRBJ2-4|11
CAARGGDIQYF
TGTGCTGCAAGGGGCGGCGACATTCAGTACTTC
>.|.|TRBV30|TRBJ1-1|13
CAWSRVGQAEAFF
TGTGCCTGGAGTCGTGTAGGGCAGGCTGAAGCTTTCTTT
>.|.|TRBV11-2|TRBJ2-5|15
CVSSFGERGTETQYF
TGTGTCAGCAGCTTTGGCGAGAGGGGGACAGAGACCCAGTACTTC
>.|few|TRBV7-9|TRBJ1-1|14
CASSPAPVSPEAFF
TGTGCCAGCAGCCCGGCCCCGGTGAGTCCTGAAGCTTTCTTT